Listed here are 24 T cell receptor beta chains from one sample, sequenced in a study of T-cell memory formation after mild COVID-19. TCRdb re-called the 5' RACE reads with MiXCR, one entry per CDR3 protein. The table lists fewer than 650,000 distinct CDR3 sequences, 17% of them singletons, with around 7.8% in the top ten. Source material: PBMCs or a T cell subset sorted from them (not recorded which). These receptors originate from an adult woman who had mild COVID-19 (a few samples of this study predate the infection). Cell type and time point are not known.

The chain is built from TRBV7-6 and TRBJ2-6, with D perhaps TRBD1 (5 bases). CDR3 size: 18 residues. Trimming left V 0 bases short and J 0 bases short, with 12 bases between. Germline V gives CDR1 SGHVS, CDR2 FNYEAQ. The CDR3 DNA sequence: TGTGCCAGCAGCTTAGCGTCGACAGAACTCTCTGGGGCCAACGTCCTGACTTTC. This translates into CASSLASTELSGANVLTF.

The table lists this clonotype with a few counts. The rearrangement joins TRBV7-9 to TRBJ2-7; D is ambiguous. The germline gives CDR1 SEHNR, CDR2 FQNEAQ (reference sequence). CDR3 length equals 14 residues. Trimming removed 1 base from V and 3 bases from J, with 10 bases in between. The CDR3 bases are TGTGCCAGCAGCTTAGACATGGGGTACTACGAGCAGTACTTC. It translates to CASSLDMGYYEQYF.

This clonotype was detected a few times. The CDR3 spells CSARDLAGGFDEQYF. The DNA for the CDR3 is TGCAGTGCTAGAGATCTAGCGGGAGGCTTTGACGAGCAGTACTTC. The rearrangement uses TRBV20-1 and TRBJ2-7; 11 nucleotides line up with TRBD2. Germline V CDR1 and CDR2: DFQATT, SNEGSKA (reference sequence). The junction had 6 bases not matched to a gene; V was cut back by 0 bases and J by 5 bases. The CDR3 contains 15 residues.

This clonotype was seen a single time. This sequence joins TRBV6-5 and TRBJ2-2, with D tentatively TRBD1 (6 bases). Trimming removed 10 bases at V and 1 base at J, with 10 bases between. The CDR3 length is 13 residues. Germline V gene lookup returns CDR1 MNHEY and CDR2 SVGAGI. The CDR3 nucleotides are TGTGCCACGGAGGACAGGAACACCGGGGAGCTGTTTTTT. It encodes CATEDRNTGELFF.

This clonotype has only a few counts. The CDR3 DNA follows: TGCGCCAGCAGCCAGGGACAGCCTGCTGCAACTAATGAAAAACTGTTTTTT. Protein product: CASSQGQPAATNEKLFF. This chain connects TRBV5-1 to TRBJ1-4, with 7 bases fitting TRBD1. Germline V CDR1 and CDR2: SGHRS, YFSETQ. There are 17 residues in the CDR3. J was trimmed by 0 bases and V by 4 bases; bases with no gene match: 9.

V usage is TRBV10-3 and J usage is TRBJ1-5, with TRBD1 matching over 9 bases. The CDR3 has 16 amino acids. The germline CDR1 and CDR2 sequences are ENHRY and SYGVKD. V shed 6 bases and J 5 bases; nucleotides not matched to a gene: 11. This chain's CDR3 is CAISDNRDREHQPQHF. The CDR3 bases are TGTGCCATCAGCGATAATAGGGACAGGGAGCATCAGCCCCAGCATTTT.

A few counts support this clonotype. In DNA form, the CDR3 reads TGTGCCACCAGTGACGCGGCCCCGGGACAGACCTACTACGAGCAGTACTTC. Translating it yields CATSDAAPGQTYYEQYF. The chain has TRBV24-1 and TRBJ2-7; TRBD1 matches at 7 bases. This CDR3 contains 17 residues. Trimming took 4 bases from V and 3 from J; bases not matched to a gene: 14. In germline, CDR1 is KGHDR, CDR2 SFDVKD.

This clonotype was seen at least ten times. V usage is TRBV12-3 or TRBV12-4 and J usage is TRBJ2-5, with D unresolved. The CDR3 is 13 residues long. V shed 2 bases and J shed 5 bases, with 9 bases lying between them. This CDR3 is CASSLSPMETQYF. The CDR3 nucleotides are TGTGCCAGCAGTTTAAGCCCAATGGAGACCCAGTACTTC.

This chain uses TRBV5-4 with TRBJ2-7; either TRBD1 or TRBD2 may fit D (5 bases each). Per the germline V gene, CDR1 is SGHNT and CDR2 is YYREEE (reference sequence). CDR3 size: 15 residues. Trimming removed 4 bases at V and 7 bases at J, with 21 bases between. DNA of the CDR3: TGTGCCAGCAGCCTGAGCGACGGGACCCCCGGGGAGCAGTACTTC. Encoded protein: CASSLSDGTPGEQYF.

This clonotype was picked up a small number of times. The V call is TRBV7-2, the J call TRBJ2-1, with 16 bases fitting TRBD2. This CDR3 comprises 16 residues. V was clipped by 4 bases and J by 10 bases; unmatched bases: 7. Germline CDR1 is SGHTA and CDR2 is FQGNSA. The chain's CDR3 is CASSWGLAGGIGEQFF. The DNA for the CDR3 is TGTGCCAGCAGCTGGGGACTAGCGGGAGGGATCGGGGAGCAGTTCTTC. Looking up the rest from reference TRBV7-2 and TRBJ2-1 gives the full variable domain: GAGVSQSPSNKVTEKGKDVELRCDPISGHTALYWYRQSLGQGLEFLIYFQGNSAPDKSGLPSDRFSAERTGGSVSTLTIQRTQQEDSAVYLCASSWGLAGGIGEQFFGPGTRLTVL.

This chain links TRBV20-1 with TRBJ2-7; 7 bases are a match to TRBD1. With 5 bases clipped from V and 6 bases from J, the junction kept 7 bases outside the gene matches. There are 12 residues in the CDR3. Germline values: CDR1 DFQATT, CDR2 SNEGSKA (reference sequence). CDR3 loop: CSARGQIREQYF. CDR3 nucleotides: TGCAGTGCTCGGGGACAGATACGCGAGCAGTACTTC.

The chain uses TRBV29-1 and TRBJ2-7, with TRBD1 as a possible D gene (6 bases). V shed 6 bases and J shed 3 bases, with 15 bases lying between them. Germline CDR1 SQVTM, CDR2 ANQGSEA. The CDR3 contains 13 residues. CDR3 sequence: CSVVTGLDYEQYF. In DNA form, the CDR3 reads TGCAGCGTCGTGACAGGTCTGGACTACGAGCAGTACTTC.

At least ten counts were recorded for this clonotype. CDR3 amino acids: CSARAGVYNEQFF. The CDR3 coding sequence is TGCAGTGCTAGAGCTGGCGTTTACAATGAGCAGTTCTTC. V and J are TRBV20-1 and TRBJ2-1; D uncertain. The CDR3 extends over 13 amino acids. CDR1 is DFQATT and CDR2 is SNEGSKA in the germline V gene (reference sequence). The V end was cut by 1 base, the J end by 4 bases, with 8 bases between.

This clonotype was picked up one time. A read error may be the cause here, since a much bigger clone is one base away. J is TRBJ2-5 and V is TRBV5-1, with 7 bases aligning to TRBD1. The CDR3 consists of 16 residues. Trimming cost V 5 bases and J 1 base; bases outside gene matches: 11. Germline values: CDR1 SGHRS, CDR2 YFSETQ. CDR3 region: CASRSGGRGPQETQYF. The CDR3 region has the DNA TGCGCCAGCAGATCTGGCGGTAGGGGGCCCCAAGAGACCCAGTACTTC.

CDR3 DNA: TGTGCCAGCAGCCGGGACAGCTTCGGCCAAGAGACCCAGTACTTC. Its protein product is CASSRDSFGQETQYF. This rearrangement joins TRBV7-9 to TRBJ2-5, with 7 bases aligning to TRBD1. Germline loops: CDR1 SEHNR, CDR2 FQNEAQ (reference sequence). CDR3 length: 15 amino acids. V trimming: 5 bases; J trimming: 1 base; junction bases outside the gene matches: 7.

This clonotype was detected only a few times. The chain links TRBV20-1 to TRBJ2-7; the match to TRBD2 covers 7 bases. Germline CDR1 reads DFQATT; CDR2 reads SNEGSKA (reference sequence). The CDR3 runs to 15 residues. Germline trimming cut 1 base from V and 2 bases from J; bases unmatched to any gene: 8. CDR3 in DNA: TGCAGTGCTAGAGTGCAGGCTAGCGGAACCTACGAGCAGTACTTC. Protein: CSARVQASGTYEQYF.

The V call is TRBV20-1, the J call TRBJ1-2, with 7 nucleotides matching TRBD1. From germline, CDR1 is DFQATT and CDR2 SNEGSKA (reference sequence). After removal of 7 bases from V and 2 bases from J, the junction contained 7 bases not matched to a gene. The CDR3 runs 13 residues. Written as DNA, the CDR3 is TGCAGTGGAGCTTGGGACAGAAACTATGGCTACACCTTC. The encoded protein is CSGAWDRNYGYTF.

In its sample, this clonotype was seen a few times. The V call is TRBV11-3, the J call TRBJ1-4; D is undetermined. CDR1 and CDR2 from the germline V gene are SGHNT and YENEEA. Trimming removed 1 base at V and 8 bases at J, with 14 bases between. The CDR3 totals 15 residues. The CDR3 spells CASSLAPTGSEKLFF. CDR3 nucleotide sequence: TGTGCCAGCAGCTTAGCCCCTACGGGCTCGGAAAAACTGTTTTTT.

This clonotype was observed a handful of times. The chain is built from TRBV6-1 and TRBJ1-2; D unclear. The V end lost 7 bases, the J end lost 4 bases, and 10 bases lay between the germline ends. There are 12 residues in the CDR3. Germline CDR1 is MNHNS and CDR2 is SASEGT. CDR3: CASTEGPYGYTF. CDR3 DNA sequence: TGTGCCAGCACGGAGGGCCCCTATGGCTACACCTTC.

In its sample, this clonotype was seen many times. This sequence joins TRBV7-9 and TRBJ2-5; TRBD2 matches 10 bases. CDR1 and CDR2 from the germline V gene are SEHNR and FQNEAQ (reference sequence). This CDR3 spans 16 amino acids. V shed 3 bases, J shed 2 bases, and the junction held 6 bases outside the gene matches. In DNA form, the CDR3 reads TGTGCCAGCAGCTTGGCGCCTAGCGGGGGACAAGAGACCCAGTACTTC. Protein product: CASSLAPSGGQETQYF.

This sequence joins TRBV7-2 and TRBJ2-7, with 11 bases identical to TRBD2. Germline values: CDR1 SGHTA, CDR2 FQGNSA. With V trimmed by 0 bases and J by 2 bases, 3 bases remained unmatched. The CDR3 is 16 residues long. DNA for the CDR3: TGTGCCAGCAGCTTAGCAGGGACTAGCGGAGCCTACGAGCAGTACTTC. Amino acid sequence: CASSLAGTSGAYEQYF.

This clonotype was counted only a few times. This sequence joins TRBV20-1 and TRBJ2-1; D is undetermined. CDR1 is DFQATT, CDR2 SNEGSKA, per germline (reference sequence). The V end was cut by 3 bases, the J end by 4 bases, with 7 bases between. The CDR3 runs 12 residues. The CDR3 is CSASGRYNEQFF. The CDR3 coding sequence is TGCAGTGCTAGTGGCCGGTACAATGAGCAGTTCTTC.

The V gene is TRBV4-1, the J gene TRBJ1-2; TRBD1 aligns across 8 bases. Germline V lookup: CDR1 MGHRA, CDR2 YSYEKL. The CDR3 totals 18 residues. The trim removed 0 bases at V and 4 bases at J, leaving 13 bases unmatched. The CDR3 protein is CASSQDRTAGQEFYGYTF. CDR3 DNA sequence: TGCGCCAGCAGCCAAGATAGAACTGCGGGACAGGAATTCTATGGCTACACCTTC.

The J gene is TRBJ2-5, the V gene TRBV19; D is undetermined. Trimming removed 5 bases at V and 0 bases at J, with 10 bases between. The CDR3 is 14 residues long. CDR1 is LNHDA and CDR2 is SQIVND in the germline V gene (reference sequence). CDR3 region: CASSGVGYQETQYF. Written as DNA, the CDR3 is TGTGCCAGTAGTGGGGTCGGATACCAAGAGACCCAGTACTTC.